This T cell receptor beta chain stems from a study of blood T cell repertoires in COVID-19. The CDR3 totals 15 residues. V was trimmed by 2 bases and J by 3 bases, leaving 11 bases between them. Germline-derived CDR1 and CDR2 are MNHNS and SASEGT. The data were produced by immunoSEQ multiplex PCR, yet TCRdb's version contains in-frame clones alone and is incomplete. Found here are approximately 470,000 clones, 80% to 90% of them singletons; the top ten hold roughly 3.1%. Sample: peripheral blood. V gene TRBV6-1 combines with J gene TRBJ1-5; a weak D match, TRBD1 (6 bases). This TCR was sampled from a human donor in a cohort sampled during active COVID-19. The CDR3 coding sequence is TGTGCCAGCAGTGAAACGTGGGACACCAATCAGCCCCAGCATTTT. Its protein product is CASSETWDTNQPQHF.